The 28 T cell receptor beta chains below were found in one sample sequenced in a study of blood T cell repertoires in COVID-19. Clones were read by immunoSEQ multiplex PCR, and TCRdb kept only the in-frame ones, dropping some. The sample includes roughly 200,000 clones, more than 80% of them seen just once. Sequences were obtained from peripheral blood. All receptors come from an older woman with acute or convalescent COVID-19.

The chain has TRBV16 and TRBJ1-1; no clear D gene. The V gene lost 0 bases and the J gene lost 1 base, with 12 bases spanning the gap. The CDR3 is 16 amino acids. The germline V gene encodes CDR1 KGHSY and CDR2 FQNENV. CDR3 DNA sequence: TGTGCCAGCAGCCAATCGATCCGGGTTGGGAACACTGAAGCTTTCTTT. Translating it yields CASSQSIRVGNTEAFF.

This clone occurred a few times. The V gene is TRBV19, the J gene TRBJ2-7; TRBD1 matches at 9 bases. J was trimmed by 6 bases and V by 6 bases; bases with no gene match: 9. This CDR3 is built from 14 residues. Germline values: CDR1 LNHDA, CDR2 SQIVND (reference sequence). The CDR3 sequence is CASRPGQGLGEQYV. The CDR3 nucleotides are TGTGCCAGTAGGCCGGGACAGGGATTGGGCGAGCAGTACGTC.

This clone was observed a single time. The CDR3 coding sequence is TGTGCCAGCAGCAAAGGGACAGGGGCGAACACTGAAGCTTTCTTT. Translated: CASSKGTGANTEAFF. The chain combines TRBV28 with TRBJ1-1, with 10 bases that match TRBD1. The V segment lost 6 bases and the J segment 1 base; nucleotides outside the gene matches: 5. This CDR3 is built from 15 residues. Germline CDR1 and CDR2: MDHEN and SYDVKM.

The chain couples TRBV11-2 to TRBJ2-1; 8 bases match TRBD2. From germline, CDR1 is SGHAT and CDR2 FQNNGV. The CDR3 totals 16 residues. Trimming removed 1 base from V and 3 bases from J; junction bases left unmatched: 5. Here the CDR3 DNA reads TGTGCCAGCAGCTTAGCGGGAGGGGAACTCTACAATGAGCAGTTCTTC. Its protein product is CASSLAGGELYNEQFF.

The genes are TRBV3-1 (or the pseudogene TRBV3-2) and TRBJ1-6, with TRBD1 as a possible D gene (6 bases). V was trimmed by 8 bases and J by 7 bases, leaving 15 bases between them. This CDR3 is 14 amino acids long. The germline V gene has CDR1 LGHDT and CDR2 YNNKEL (reference sequence). CDR3 sequence reads: CASHSGVGNSPLHF. CDR3 nucleotides: TGTGCCAGCCACTCAGGGGTGGGAAATTCACCCCTCCACTTT.

J is TRBJ1-2 and V is TRBV27; D gene ambiguous. The CDR3 spans 15 residues. Per the germline V gene, CDR1 is MNHEY and CDR2 is SMNVEV (reference sequence). The V end was cut by 3 bases, the J end by 2 bases, with 13 bases between. CDR3 nucleotide sequence: TGTGCCAGCAGTTTTTCCTTCAGTTCGAACTATGGCTACACCTTC. This encodes CASSFSFSSNYGYTF.

The table lists this clone with a few counts. The chain carries TRBV11-3 and TRBJ1-2; 8 positions match TRBD1. CDR1 and CDR2 (germline): SGHNT, YENEEA. After removal of 5 bases from V and 6 bases from J, the junction contained 11 bases not matched to a gene. This CDR3 comprises 15 residues. In nucleotides, the CDR3 is TGTGCCAGCAGCCTCAACCCGGGACAGGTCGATGGCTACACCTTC. Translating it yields CASSLNPGQVDGYTF.

V and J are TRBV7-9 and TRBJ2-1, with D possibly matching TRBD1 (5 bases). Trimming cost V 2 bases and J 9 bases, with 17 bases left between them. CDR3 length: 15 residues. CDR1 and CDR2 from the germline V gene are SEHNR and FQNEAQ (reference sequence). CDR3 nucleotides: TGTGCCAGCAGCTTATTAGGGGCTCAGGCAAGTGAGCAGTTCTTC. Protein product: CASSLLGAQASEQFF. The full variable domain, its missing parts supplied by reference TRBV7-9 and TRBJ2-1, is DTGVSQNPRHKITKRGQNVTFRCDPISEHNRLYWYRQTLGQGPEFLTYFQNEAQLEKSRLLSDRFSAERPKGSFSTLEIQRTEQGDSAMYLCASSLLGAQASEQFFGPGTRLTVL.

The genes are TRBV6-5 and TRBJ2-1; perhaps TRBD2 as D (5 bases). The CDR3 spans 15 residues. Trimming cost V 6 bases and J 6 bases, with 18 bases left between them. CDR1 is MNHEY, CDR2 SVGAGI, per germline. CDR3 DNA: TGTGCCAGCAGGGTCCGGGCCCTGGGGAGCAATGAGCAGTTCTTC. Translated: CASRVRALGSNEQFF.

This clone showed up just a few times. The chain carries TRBV5-1 and TRBJ2-5; 7 nucleotides agree with TRBD2. CDR3 length: 16 amino acids. V gave up 5 bases and J gave up 0 bases; unmatched junction bases: 10. The V gene's germline CDR1 is SGHRS and CDR2 YFSETQ. The CDR3 nucleotides read TGCGCCAGCAGGTTTGGGGGAGGGGCAAACCAAGAGACCCAGTACTTC. Translation gives CASRFGGGANQETQYF. Filled out from reference TRBV5-1 and TRBJ2-5, the complete variable domain reads KAGVTQTPRYLIKTRGQQVTLSCSPISGHRSVSWYQQTPGQGLQFLFEYFSETQRNKGNFPGRFSGRQFSNSRSEMNVSTLELGDSALYLCASRFGGGANQETQYFGPGTRLLVL.

The rearrangement joins TRBV2 to TRBJ2-1; 10 bases are shared with TRBD2. V shed 7 bases, J shed 3 bases, and the junction held 9 bases outside the gene matches. CDR3 size: 16 residues. Germline V lookup: CDR1 SNHLY, CDR2 FYNNEI. The CDR3 spells CASKEPGLAFYNEQFF. Written as DNA, the CDR3 is TGTGCCAGCAAAGAACCGGGACTAGCGTTCTACAATGAGCAGTTCTTC.

The rearrangement links TRBV5-1 to TRBJ2-1, with 9 bases identical to TRBD2. Trimming cost V 3 bases and J 8 bases; bases outside gene matches: 9. The germline CDR1 and CDR2 sequences are SGHRS and YFSETQ. This CDR3 has 15 residues. The CDR3 loop is CASSSLAGRGDEQFF. The CDR3 nucleotides read TGCGCCAGCAGCTCCCTAGCGGGACGGGGCGATGAGCAGTTCTTC.

The chain couples TRBV6-5 to TRBJ1-1; D is uncertain. V was cut by 7 bases and J by 0 bases, with 12 bases left in between. Germline CDR1 MNHEY, CDR2 SVGAGI. CDR3 size: 14 residues. CDR3 region: CASNERFMNTEAFF. DNA for the CDR3: TGTGCCAGCAACGAACGGTTTATGAACACTGAAGCTTTCTTT.

The rearrangement joins TRBV5-1 to TRBJ2-5; 11 bases line up with TRBD2. Germline loops: CDR1 SGHRS, CDR2 YFSETQ. J lost 2 bases, V lost 1 base, and 1 base had no gene match. This CDR3 comprises 15 residues. As DNA, the CDR3 is TGCGCCAGCAGCTTGCGGACTAGCGGGCAAGAGACCCAGTACTTC. Translated, it gives CASSLRTSGQETQYF.

In its sample, this clone was seen once. The CDR3 region has the DNA TGTGCCACCAGCAGAGGGGACAGCCCGTACGAGCAGTACGTC. It codes for CATSRGDSPYEQYV. V usage is TRBV15 and J usage is TRBJ2-7, with 7 bases fitting TRBD1. Germline loops: CDR1 LNHNV, CDR2 YYDKDF (reference sequence). The CDR3 runs 14 residues. The trim removed 1 base at V and 4 bases at J, leaving 4 bases unmatched.

The chain employs TRBV6-5 and TRBJ1-2; the D is unclear. The V end lost 0 bases, the J end lost 2 bases, and 10 bases lay between the germline ends. The germline V gene encodes CDR1 MNHEY and CDR2 SVGAGI. The CDR3 runs 15 residues. CDR3 sequence reads: CASSYSNLQNYGYTF. The CDR3 DNA follows: TGTGCCAGCAGTTACTCGAATTTGCAGAACTATGGCTACACCTTC.

V gene TRBV24-1 combines with J gene TRBJ2-3, with D maybe TRBD1 (5 bases). Trimming took 3 bases from V and 5 from J, leaving 8 bases between them. CDR1 and CDR2 (germline): KGHDR, SFDVKD. The CDR3 is 13 amino acids. The CDR3 region has the DNA TGTGCCACCAGTGATCAGGGCAGAGATACGCAGTATTTT. It codes for CATSDQGRDTQYF.

The V gene is TRBV12-3 or TRBV12-4, the J gene TRBJ1-2; 7 nucleotides align to TRBD1. The CDR3 extends over 11 amino acids. J gave up 6 bases and V 7 bases, and 2 bases lay outside the gene matches. CDR3 DNA: TGTGCCAGCATGACAGGGAATGGCTACACCTTC. Translation gives CASMTGNGYTF.

This clone was observed a few times. The rearrangement links TRBV24-1 to TRBJ1-2; possibly TRBD1 for D (5 bases). The CDR3 is made up of 16 amino acids. The germline V gene has CDR1 KGHDR and CDR2 SFDVKD. V lost 2 bases and J lost 8, with 20 bases in between. The CDR3: CATSDSQRWGGGGYTF. Written as DNA, the CDR3 is TGTGCCACCAGTGATTCTCAACGGTGGGGGGGAGGAGGCTACACCTTC.

The chain combines TRBV3-1 (or the pseudogene TRBV3-2) with TRBJ1-6; TRBD1 matches at 7 bases. The CDR3 length is 15 residues. The germline CDR1 and CDR2 sequences are LGHDT and YNNKEL (reference sequence). The J segment lost 7 bases and the V segment lost 4 bases, leaving 7 bases of the junction unmatched. The CDR3 is CASSPTDRDNSPLHF. DNA of the CDR3: TGTGCCAGCAGCCCGACAGACAGGGACAATTCACCCCTCCACTTT.

J is TRBJ1-6 and V is TRBV18; 8 nucleotides line up with TRBD1. The CDR3 spans 13 residues. V was clipped by 5 bases and J by 10 bases; unmatched bases: 4. Germline V CDR1 and CDR2: KGHSH, LQKENI. The CDR3 here is CASSGDRNSPLHF. CDR3 coding DNA: TGTGCCAGCTCAGGGGACAGGAACTCACCCCTCCACTTT.

CDR3 bases: TGTGCCAGCAGTTTGAGGGTTTCGGGCAATCAGCCCCAGCATTTT. It encodes CASSLRVSGNQPQHF. The gene calls are TRBV28 and TRBJ1-5; no definite D call. Trimming cost V 3 bases and J 2 bases, with 11 bases left between them. Germline V gene lookup returns CDR1 MDHEN and CDR2 SYDVKM. This CDR3 region has 15 residues.

V and J are TRBV7-3 and TRBJ1-6, with TRBD1 matching 7 bases. The CDR3 contains 15 residues. The junction had 2 bases not matched to a gene; V was cut back by 4 bases and J by 2 bases. Looked up from germline, CDR1 is SGHTA and CDR2 is FQGTGA. This chain's CDR3 is CASSSGQAYNSPLHF. DNA of the CDR3: TGTGCCAGCAGCTCCGGACAGGCCTATAATTCACCCCTCCACTTT. Variable domain in full (rest from reference TRBV7-3 and TRBJ1-6): GAGVSQTPSNKVTEKGKYVELRCDPISGHTALYWYRQSLGQGPEFLIYFQGTGAADDSGLPNDRFFAVRPEGSVSTLKIQRTERGDSAVYLCASSSGQAYNSPLHFGNGTRLTVT.

This chain uses TRBV2 with TRBJ1-6, with a weak D call TRBD1 (5 bases). This CDR3 has 14 amino acids. Germline CDR1 SNHLY, CDR2 FYNNEI. The V and J ends lost 7 bases and 0 bases respectively, with 7 bases between them. CDR3 residues: CASNGGSYNSPLHF. The CDR3 coding sequence is TGTGCCAGCAACGGGGGCTCCTATAATTCACCCCTCCACTTT.

V usage is TRBV6-5 and J usage is TRBJ2-1; D is undetermined. The V end was cut by 2 bases, the J end by 6 bases, with 8 bases between. This CDR3 region has 13 residues. Germline CDR1 reads MNHEY; CDR2 reads SVGAGI. The CDR3 reads CASSYEATNEQFF. DNA of the CDR3: TGTGCCAGCAGTTACGAAGCGACCAATGAGCAGTTCTTC.

The rearrangement joins TRBV9 to TRBJ2-3; TRBD2 agrees at 7 bases. The CDR3 extends over 14 amino acids. Germline assignment: CDR1 SGDLS and CDR2 YYNGEE. J was trimmed by 6 bases and V by 0 bases; bases with no gene match: 4. In DNA, the CDR3 is TGTGCCAGCAGCGTAGAGGGGAGGGGTGATACGCAGTATTTT. It specifies CASSVEGRGDTQYF.

The CDR3 coding sequence is TGTGCCAGCAGCTTACTAGCGGGGGCCCCCATGGTC. Its translation: CASSLLAGAPMV. The rearrangement uses TRBV12-3 or TRBV12-4 and TRBJ2-7; 11 bases line up with TRBD2. This CDR3 has 12 amino acids.

The chain links TRBV11-3 to TRBJ2-1, with TRBD2 identical over 8 bases. The germline gives CDR1 SGHNT, CDR2 YENEEA. The ends lost 4 bases at V and 10 bases at J; junction bases unmatched: 3. The CDR3 has 12 amino acids. CDR3 bases: TGTGCCAGCAGCTACGGGAGGGGAGAGCAGTTCTTC. It yields the protein CASSYGRGEQFF.